A single sample is the source of the 21 T cell receptor beta chains below, sequenced in a study of T-cell memory formation after mild COVID-19. Using its own MiXCR run on the 5' RACE reads, TCRdb lists one record per CDR3 protein. The sample carries 350,000 to 550,000 distinct CDR3 sequences, roughly 18% recorded once. The sequenced sample consisted of PBMCs or a T cell subset sorted from them (not recorded which). The receptors come from a man aged 18 to 29 who had mild COVID-19 (a few samples of this study predate the infection). Cell type and time point are not known.

This clonotype was recorded at least ten times. The chain is built from TRBV7-6 and TRBJ2-5; maybe TRBD2 (5 bases). CDR1 and CDR2 from the germline V gene are SGHVS and FNYEAQ. Trimming pared 4 bases from V and 3 bases from J, leaving 9 bases between. The CDR3 has 13 residues. DNA for the CDR3: TGTGCCAGCAGCTCCGGACTCAAAGAGACCCAGTACTTC. This codes for CASSSGLKETQYF.

This CDR3 is CASSSSSSGNTIYF. The CDR3 bases are TGTGCCAGCAGTTCGAGTAGCTCTGGAAACACCATATATTTT. The rearrangement joins TRBV6-6 to TRBJ1-3; the D is unclear. This CDR3 contains 14 residues. Germline assignment: CDR1 MNHNY and CDR2 SVGAGI (reference sequence). V gave up 4 bases and J gave up 0 bases, with 7 bases separating them.

This chain joins TRBV6-5 and TRBJ1-2; weak D call: TRBD1 (6 bases). There are 17 residues in the CDR3. Trimming stripped 6 bases from V and 4 bases from J, with 24 bases between. Germline V gives CDR1 MNHEY, CDR2 SVGAGI. CDR3 bases: TGTGCCAGCAGCTCCACCGCACAGGGCAGTTACAGCTATGGCTACACCTTC. Protein: CASSSTAQGSYSYGYTF.

The chain is built from TRBV10-2 and TRBJ2-5; unclear D gene. Trimming cost V 5 bases and J 3 bases, with 13 bases left between them. The length of the CDR3 is 14 residues. The germline gives CDR1 WSHSY, CDR2 SAAADI. CDR3 protein: CASSRVPREETQYF. CDR3 DNA sequence: TGCGCCAGCAGTCGTGTACCCCGGGAAGAGACCCAGTACTTC.

The sample holds a few counts of this clonotype. V is TRBV24-1 and J is TRBJ2-3; weak D call: TRBD2 (5 bases). CDR3 size: 15 residues. V shed 3 bases and J shed 2 bases, with 11 bases lying between them. Germline V gene sequence: CDR1 KGHDR, CDR2 SFDVKD. The chain's CDR3 is CATSDRGTDTDTQYF. The CDR3 DNA is TGTGCCACCAGTGATCGGGGAACCGACACAGATACGCAGTATTTT.

The gene calls are TRBV6-4 and TRBJ2-3; D assignment may be TRBD1 or TRBD2 (5 bases each). The CDR3 extends over 13 amino acids. V was clipped by 4 bases and J by 6 bases, with 11 bases between them. Per the germline V gene, CDR1 is MRHNA and CDR2 is SNTAGT. The CDR3 sequence is CASSGGTWDTQYF. CDR3 DNA: TGTGCCAGCAGTGGGGGGACCTGGGATACGCAGTATTTT.

This rearrangement joins TRBV4-1 to TRBJ1-5; D gene unclear. The CDR3 runs to 16 residues. Germline lookup yields CDR1 MGHRA and CDR2 YSYEKL. V lost 0 bases and J 9 bases, leaving 18 bases between the germline ends. CDR3 sequence reads: CASSQDPAGRVPPQHF. CDR3 bases: TGCGCCAGCAGCCAAGATCCCGCAGGACGTGTGCCGCCCCAGCATTTT.

This chain uses TRBV3-1 with TRBJ1-6; TRBD1 is a possible D gene (5 bases). V lost 4 bases and J lost 7, with 11 bases in between. Germline V gene lookup returns CDR1 LGHDT and CDR2 YNNKEL (reference sequence). The CDR3 consists of 14 residues. The CDR3 region is CASSPRDRNSPLHF. The CDR3 coding sequence is TGTGCCAGCAGCCCCAGGGATCGAAATTCACCCCTCCACTTT.

J is TRBJ2-1 and V is TRBV9; D perhaps matches TRBD2 (6 bases). The CDR3 totals 14 residues. Per germline, CDR1 SGDLS and CDR2 YYNGEE. V shed 0 bases and J shed 3 bases, with 7 bases lying between them. CDR3 DNA: TGTGCCAGCAGCGTAGGGGGGGACTACAATGAGCAGTTCTTC. Residues: CASSVGGDYNEQFF.

The chain is built from TRBV5-1 and TRBJ2-1, with 13 bases lining up with TRBD2. The J segment lost 10 bases and the V segment lost 1 base, leaving 8 bases of the junction unmatched. The germline V gene has CDR1 SGHRS and CDR2 YFSETQ. The CDR3 is 16 residues long. CDR3 bases: TGCGCCAGCAGCTTGACTAGCGGGGGGGCTAAGGCCGAGCAGTTCTTC. It is translated as CASSLTSGGAKAEQFF.

The J gene is TRBJ2-5, the V gene TRBV7-6; D not resolved. V was trimmed by 5 bases and J by 9 bases, leaving 22 bases between them. The CDR3 sequence is 15 residues long. Germline V lookup: CDR1 SGHVS, CDR2 FNYEAQ. CDR3 nucleotides: TGTGCCAGCAGCCCCAACCTGCCTTCCGCGGCGGCCCAGTACTTC. Translated: CASSPNLPSAAAQYF. Full variable domain (rest looked up from reference TRBV7-6 and TRBJ2-5): GAGVSQSPRYKVTKRGQDVALRCDPISGHVSLYWYRQALGQGPEFLTYFNYEAQQDKSGLPNDRFSAERPEGSISTLTIQRTEQRDSAMYRCASSPNLPSAAAQYFGPGTRLLVL.

The chain uses TRBV6-1 and TRBJ1-1; no clear D. V lost 6 bases and J 9 bases, leaving 17 bases between the germline ends. The CDR3 spans 13 residues. Germline CDR1 MNHNS, CDR2 SASEGT. The CDR3 loop reads CASSTLTPDKAFF. CDR3 DNA: TGTGCCAGCAGCACCCTAACGCCAGACAAAGCTTTCTTT.

The chain couples TRBV5-6 to TRBJ1-3; the D is unclear. This CDR3 region has 15 residues. Germline values: CDR1 SGHDT, CDR2 YYEEEE. Trimming shortened V by 0 bases and J by 9 bases, and 16 bases separated the two germline ends. The CDR3 here is CASSLGGTEKGTIYF. CDR3 coding DNA: TGTGCCAGCAGCTTGGGAGGTACAGAAAAGGGCACCATATATTTT. Full variable domain (rest looked up from reference TRBV5-6 and TRBJ1-3): DAGVTQSPTHLIKTRGQQVTLRCSPKSGHDTVSWYQQALGQGPQFIFQYYEEEERQRGNFPDRFSGHQFPNYSSELNVNALLLGDSALYLCASSLGGTEKGTIYFGEGSWLTVV.

V is TRBV10-3 and J is TRBJ1-6, with a possible D match to TRBD1 (5 bases). V was clipped by 6 bases and J by 4 bases, with 16 bases between them. CDR1 is ENHRY, CDR2 SYGVKD, per germline. The CDR3 runs to 16 residues. The CDR3 nucleotides are TGTGCCATCAGGGACCCAAGACAGACTTATAATTCACCCCTCCACTTT. Its translation is CAIRDPRQTYNSPLHF.

J is TRBJ1-1 and V is TRBV7-2; D perhaps matches TRBD1 (5 bases). With 4 bases removed from V and 5 bases from J, the gap between germline ends came to 17 bases. Germline loops: CDR1 SGHTA, CDR2 FQGNSA. The CDR3 is 15 amino acids. CDR3 sequence: CASSWGSGLGTEAFF. The CDR3 DNA sequence: TGTGCCAGCAGCTGGGGGTCAGGGCTGGGAACTGAAGCTTTCTTT.

V is TRBV6-5 and J is TRBJ2-1; D unclear. Germline V gives CDR1 MNHEY, CDR2 SVGAGI. Trimming cost V 1 base and J 8 bases, with 9 bases left between them. CDR3 length: 13 residues. The DNA for the CDR3 is TGTGCCAGCAGTTACTGTTCGGGTTATGAGCAGTTCTTC. Translated: CASSYCSGYEQFF.

CDR3 residues: CASSLGWTGGAYGYTF. CDR3 DNA: TGTGCCAGCAGCTTGGGGTGGACAGGGGGCGCTTATGGCTACACCTTC. The genes are TRBV7-2 and TRBJ1-2; 11 positions match TRBD1. V was pared by 3 bases and J by 5 bases, with 8 bases of the junction left unmatched. This CDR3 comprises 16 residues. Germline CDR1 and CDR2: SGHTA and FQGNSA.

V gene TRBV20-1 combines with J gene TRBJ2-3; 7 nucleotides align to TRBD1. Germline loops: CDR1 DFQATT, CDR2 SNEGSKA (reference sequence). Losses at the gene ends were 3 bases for V and 2 bases for J; bases not matched to a gene: 5. The CDR3 is made up of 14 amino acids. CDR3: CSARRGPVTDTQYF. The CDR3 region has the DNA TGCAGTGCTAGGAGGGGGCCTGTCACAGATACGCAGTATTTT.

This clonotype has a handful of counts. The chain employs TRBV20-1 and TRBJ2-3; D is undetermined. Germline CDR1 is DFQATT and CDR2 is SNEGSKA (reference sequence). The CDR3 is 12 amino acids. V lost 0 bases to trimming and J lost 3 bases, with 4 bases between them. In DNA, the CDR3 is TGCAGTGCTAGAGACAGAACAGATACGCAGTATTTT. Residues: CSARDRTDTQYF.

This clonotype was found a few times. This chain connects TRBV27 to TRBJ1-2; a weak D match, TRBD1 (5 bases). V was clipped by 4 bases and J by 4 bases, with 13 bases between them. The germline V gene has CDR1 MNHEY and CDR2 SMNVEV (reference sequence). The CDR3 runs to 14 residues. The CDR3 is CASSSGLGPYGYTF. The CDR3 DNA reads TGTGCCAGCAGTTCTGGGTTGGGACCCTATGGCTACACCTTC.

This clonotype has more than one count but fewer than ten. The genes are TRBV2 and TRBJ1-5; D call uncertain. The CDR3 loop spans 14 amino acids. V lost 3 bases and J 0 bases, leaving 6 bases between the germline ends. The V gene's germline CDR1 is SNHLY and CDR2 FYNNEI. CDR3: CASSDNYSNQPQHF. The CDR3 DNA follows: TGTGCCAGCAGTGACAACTATAGCAATCAGCCCCAGCATTTT.